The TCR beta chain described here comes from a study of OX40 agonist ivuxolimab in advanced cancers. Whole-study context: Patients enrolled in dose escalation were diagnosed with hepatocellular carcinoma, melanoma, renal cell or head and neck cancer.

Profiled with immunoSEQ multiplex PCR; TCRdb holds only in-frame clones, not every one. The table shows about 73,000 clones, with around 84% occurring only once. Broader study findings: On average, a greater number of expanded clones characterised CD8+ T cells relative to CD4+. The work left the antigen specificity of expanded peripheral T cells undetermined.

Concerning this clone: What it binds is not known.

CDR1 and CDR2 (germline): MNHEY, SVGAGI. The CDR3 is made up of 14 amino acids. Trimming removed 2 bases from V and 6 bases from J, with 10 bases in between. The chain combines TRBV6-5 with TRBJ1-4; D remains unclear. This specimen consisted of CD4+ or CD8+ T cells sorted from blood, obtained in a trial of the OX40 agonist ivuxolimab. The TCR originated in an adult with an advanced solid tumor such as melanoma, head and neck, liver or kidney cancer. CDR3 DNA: TGTGCCAGCAGTTACCGTAGGCAGGATGAAAAACTGTTTTTT. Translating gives CASSYRRQDEKLFF.